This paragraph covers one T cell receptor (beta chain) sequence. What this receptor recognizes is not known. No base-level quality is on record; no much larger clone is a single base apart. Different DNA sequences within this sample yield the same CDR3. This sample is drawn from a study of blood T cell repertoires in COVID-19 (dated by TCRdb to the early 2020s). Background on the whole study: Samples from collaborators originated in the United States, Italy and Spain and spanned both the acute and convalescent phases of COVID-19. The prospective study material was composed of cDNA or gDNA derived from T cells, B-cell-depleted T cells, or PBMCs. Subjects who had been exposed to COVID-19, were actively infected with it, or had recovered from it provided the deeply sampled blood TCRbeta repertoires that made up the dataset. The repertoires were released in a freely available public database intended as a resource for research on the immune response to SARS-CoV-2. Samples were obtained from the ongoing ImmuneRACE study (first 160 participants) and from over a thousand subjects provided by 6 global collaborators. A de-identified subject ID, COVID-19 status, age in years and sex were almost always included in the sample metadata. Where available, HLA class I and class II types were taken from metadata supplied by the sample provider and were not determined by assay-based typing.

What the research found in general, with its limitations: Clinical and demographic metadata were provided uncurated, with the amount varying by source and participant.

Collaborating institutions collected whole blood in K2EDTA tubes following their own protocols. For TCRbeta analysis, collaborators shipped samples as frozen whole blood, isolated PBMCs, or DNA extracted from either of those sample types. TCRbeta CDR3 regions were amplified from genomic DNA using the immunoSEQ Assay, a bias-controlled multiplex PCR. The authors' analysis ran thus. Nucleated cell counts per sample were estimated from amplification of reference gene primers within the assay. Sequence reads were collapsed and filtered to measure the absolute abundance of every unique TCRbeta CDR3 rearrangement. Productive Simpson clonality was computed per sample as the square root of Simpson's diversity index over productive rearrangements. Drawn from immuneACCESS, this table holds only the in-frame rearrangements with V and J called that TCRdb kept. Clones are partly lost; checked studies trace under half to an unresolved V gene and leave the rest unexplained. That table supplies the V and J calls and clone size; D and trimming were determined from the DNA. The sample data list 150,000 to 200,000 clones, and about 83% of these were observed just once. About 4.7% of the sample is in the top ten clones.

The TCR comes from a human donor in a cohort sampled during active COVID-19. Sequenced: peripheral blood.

The base sequence is TGTGCCAGCAGTTACGGGCAGGGGGGCTACGAGCAGTACTTC. The translation is CASSYGQGGYEQYF. The V and J genes are TRBV6-2 or TRBV6-3 and TRBJ2-7; the D region possibly corresponds to TRBD1 (7 bases align). The V and J ends are trimmed by 2 bases and 3 bases, leaving 11 bases between them. The germline V gene sets CDR1 to MNHEY and CDR2 to SVGEGT. The CDR3 numbers 14 residues from cysteine through phenylalanine. The sequence is cut down to CDR3 DNA, 42 bases in frame from base 1.